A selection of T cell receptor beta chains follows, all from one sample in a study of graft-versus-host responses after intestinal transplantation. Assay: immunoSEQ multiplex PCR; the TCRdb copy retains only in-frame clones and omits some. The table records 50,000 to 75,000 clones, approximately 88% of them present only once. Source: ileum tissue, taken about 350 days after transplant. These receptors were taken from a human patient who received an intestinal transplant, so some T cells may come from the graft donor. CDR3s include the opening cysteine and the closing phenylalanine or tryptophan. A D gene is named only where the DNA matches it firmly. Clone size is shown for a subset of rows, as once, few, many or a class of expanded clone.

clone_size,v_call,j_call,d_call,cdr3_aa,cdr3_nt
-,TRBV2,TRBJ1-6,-,CASMGWGFSSYNSPLHF,TGTGCCAGCATGGGGTGGGGGTTCAGCTCCTATAATTCACCCCTCCACTTT
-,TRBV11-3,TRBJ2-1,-,CASSLEGEQFF,TGTGCCAGCAGCTTAGAGGGGGAGCAGTTCTTC
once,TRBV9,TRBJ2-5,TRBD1,CASSPGQGWLGGGLTQYF,TGTGCCAGCAGCCCCGGACAGGGGTGGCTAGGTGGGGGTCTCACCCAGTACTTC
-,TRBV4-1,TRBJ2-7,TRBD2,CASSPLAGVDEQYF,TGCGCCAGCAGCCCACTAGCGGGAGTTGACGAGCAGTACTTC
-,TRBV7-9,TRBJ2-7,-,CASSLGLNPNEQYF,TGTGCCAGCAGCTTAGGGCTTAATCCCAACGAGCAGTACTTC
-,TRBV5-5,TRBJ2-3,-,CASSPDGTSDTQYF,TGTGCCAGCAGCCCAGACGGCACCTCGGATACGCAGTATTTT
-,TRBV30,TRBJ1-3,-,CAWNRPSGNTIYF,TGTGCCTGGAACCGGCCCTCTGGAAACACCATATATTTT
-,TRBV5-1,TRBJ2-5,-,CAGSLALGEFQETQYF,TGCGCCGGCAGCTTGGCGTTAGGGGAGTTCCAAGAGACCCAGTACTTC
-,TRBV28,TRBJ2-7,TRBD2,CASSSAGLAGAPLF,TGTGCCAGCAGTTCGGCGGGACTAGCGGGAGCTCCCCTCTTC
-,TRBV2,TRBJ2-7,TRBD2,CASSVVSGGSSYEQYF,TGTGCCAGCAGTGTTGTAAGCGGGGGAAGCTCCTACGAGCAGTACTTC
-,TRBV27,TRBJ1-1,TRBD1,CASSLSRTGNTEAFF,TGTGCCAGCAGTTTATCAAGGACAGGGAACACTGAAGCTTTCTTT
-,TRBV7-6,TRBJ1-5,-,CASSSEAGLNQPQHF,TGTGCCAGCAGCTCCGAAGCGGGGCTCAATCAGCCCCAGCATTTT
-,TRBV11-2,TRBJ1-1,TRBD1,CASSIPDRDTEAFF,TGTGCCAGCAGCATTCCGGACAGGGACACTGAAGCTTTCTTT
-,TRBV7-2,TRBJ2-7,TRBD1,CASSLARPRGLSGYEQYF,TGTGCCAGCAGCTTAGCGCGCCCCAGGGGGCTATCTGGGTACGAGCAGTACTTC
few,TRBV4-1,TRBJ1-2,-,CASSQDPTAYGYTF,TGCGCCAGCAGCCAAGACCCGACGGCTTATGGCTACACCTTC
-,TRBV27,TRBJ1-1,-,CATPPLVGANTEAFF,TGTGCCACCCCCCCCCTCGTAGGGGCGAACACTGAAGCTTTCTTT
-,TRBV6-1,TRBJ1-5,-,CASSRTRNQPQHF,TGTGCCAGCAGCCGCACACGCAATCAGCCCCAGCATTTT
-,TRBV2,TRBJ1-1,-,CASRGAANTEAFF,TGTGCCAGCAGAGGGGCCGCTAACACTGAAGCTTTCTTT
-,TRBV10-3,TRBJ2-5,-,CAISAGRGAQETQYF,TGTGCCATCAGTGCGGGCAGGGGGGCCCAAGAGACCCAGTACTTC
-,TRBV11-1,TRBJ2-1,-,CASSLAPRANEQFF,TGTGCCAGCAGCTTAGCGCCGCGGGCCAATGAGCAGTTCTTC
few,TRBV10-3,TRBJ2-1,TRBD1,CAISESGQRAYNEQFF,TGTGCCATCAGTGAGTCGGGACAGAGAGCTTACAATGAGCAGTTCTTC
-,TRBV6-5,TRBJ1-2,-,CASSYRWGADGYTF,TGTGCCAGCAGTTACCGGTGGGGTGCGGATGGCTACACCTTC
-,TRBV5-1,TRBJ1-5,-,CASSLGYNNQPQHF,TGCGCCAGCAGCTTGGGATACAACAATCAGCCCCAGCATTTT
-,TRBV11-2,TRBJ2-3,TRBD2,CASSFSGSGTDTQYF,TGTGCCAGCAGCTTTAGCGGGAGTGGCACAGATACGCAGTATTTT
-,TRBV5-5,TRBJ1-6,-,CASSLGWGDNSPLHF,TGTGCCAGCAGCTTGGGTTGGGGGGATAATTCACCCCTCCACTTT
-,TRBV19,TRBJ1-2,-,CASSIGQSNYGYTF,TGTGCCAGTAGTATCGGACAGTCTAACTATGGCTACACCTTC
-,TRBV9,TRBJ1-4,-,CASSPSLVGGPEKLFF,TGTGCCAGCAGCCCCTCCCTAGTAGGTGGGCCTGAAAAACTGTTTTTT
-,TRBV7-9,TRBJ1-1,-,CASSLDGGTEAFF,TGTGCCAGCAGCTTAGATGGGGGGACTGAAGCTTTCTTT
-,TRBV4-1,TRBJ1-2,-,CASSQERGRAYGYTF,TGCGCCAGCAGCCAAGAACGTGGGCGGGCCTATGGCTACACCTTC
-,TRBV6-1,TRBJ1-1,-,CASSVGLSNTEAFF,TGTGCCAGCAGTGTAGGGCTGTCGAACACTGAAGCTTTCTTT
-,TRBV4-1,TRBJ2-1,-,CASSQTGSYNEQFF,TGCGCCAGCAGCCAAACAGGGTCCTACAATGAGCAGTTCTTC
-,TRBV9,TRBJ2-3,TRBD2,CASSVARTSGYTDTQYF,TGTGCCAGCAGCGTAGCCCGGACTAGCGGATACACAGATACGCAGTATTTT
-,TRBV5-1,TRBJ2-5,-,CASGVQETQYF,TGCGCCAGCGGGGTTCAAGAGACCCAGTACTTC
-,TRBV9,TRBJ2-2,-,CASSVEDGGELFF,TGTGCCAGCAGCGTAGAAGATGGCGGGGAGCTGTTTTTT
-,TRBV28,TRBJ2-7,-,CASSKDSYEQYF,TGTGCCAGCAGTAAGGACAGCTACGAGCAGTACTTC
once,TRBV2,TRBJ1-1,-,CASSVLNTEAFF,TGTGCCAGCAGTGTCTTGAACACTGAAGCTTTCTTT
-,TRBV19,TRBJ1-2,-,CASSILSRASNYGYTF,TGTGCCAGTAGTATCCTCAGCCGGGCTTCTAACTATGGCTACACCTTC
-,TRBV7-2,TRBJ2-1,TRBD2,CASSLDPSGTNEQFF,TGTGCCAGCAGCTTAGACCCTAGCGGGACCAATGAGCAGTTCTTC
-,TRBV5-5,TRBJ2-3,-,CASSPWPSGGPRDTQYF,TGTGCCAGCAGCCCCTGGCCCTCCGGGGGGCCCAGAGATACGCAGTATTTT
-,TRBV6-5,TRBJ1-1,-,CASSYSYGENTEAFF,TGTGCCAGCAGTTACTCGTACGGGGAGAACACTGAAGCTTTCTTT